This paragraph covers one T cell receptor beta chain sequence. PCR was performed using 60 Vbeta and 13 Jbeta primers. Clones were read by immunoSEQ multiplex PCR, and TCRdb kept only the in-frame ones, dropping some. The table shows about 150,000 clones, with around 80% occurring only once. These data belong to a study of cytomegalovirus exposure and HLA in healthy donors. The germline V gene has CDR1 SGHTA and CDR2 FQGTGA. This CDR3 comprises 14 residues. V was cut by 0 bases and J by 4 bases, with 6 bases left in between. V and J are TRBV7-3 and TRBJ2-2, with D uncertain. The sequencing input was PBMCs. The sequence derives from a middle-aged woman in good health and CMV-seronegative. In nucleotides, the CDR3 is TGTGCCAGCAGCTTAACATCGGGCACCGGGGAGCTGTTTTTT. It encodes CASSLTSGTGELFF.